This note documents a single TCR beta chain sequence. Repertoires were generated with immunoSEQ multiplex PCR, while TCRdb's copy carries only in-frame clones and drops some. This sample has over 400,000 clones; over 75% occur once, and the top ten carry roughly 3.1%. This entry is derived from a study of blood T cell repertoires in COVID-19. Source material: peripheral blood. This sequence was found in a human donor in a cohort sampled during active COVID-19.

The CDR3 DNA follows: TGTGCCAGCAGACCAGGGGGTAGCGGGAGCGGTTACGAGCAGTACTTC. It codes for CASRPGGSGSGYEQYF. The gene calls are TRBV28 and TRBJ2-7; TRBD2 agrees at 9 bases. Germline CDR1 is MDHEN and CDR2 is SYDVKM. The CDR3 extends over 16 amino acids. The trim removed 6 bases at V and 4 bases at J, leaving 13 bases unmatched.